This TCR beta chain derives from a study of CD8+CD57+ T cells in acquired aplastic anemia. Study at large: Sorted CD4+ and CD8+ cells gave a mean 3.2 ug DNA, range roughly 0.2 to 27.4 ug.

CD8+CD57+ cell expansion had been shown by flow cytometry in patients chosen for sequencing. Using genomic DNA as the template, TCR beta VDJ and CDR3 profiling was carried out. MiXCR, run by TCRdb on the reads, gives a single entry per CDR3 protein. The data show some 150,000 distinct CDR3 sequences, roughly two thirds seen once. Germline CDR1 reads SGHVS; CDR2 reads FNYEAQ. This CDR3 region has 15 residues. J gave up 6 bases and V 5 bases, and 7 bases lay outside the gene matches. This sequence was found in a human donor with aplastic anemia. The rearrangement uses TRBV7-6 and TRBJ2-3; 11 bases match TRBD1. The specimen was sorted CD4+, CD8+, or CD8+CD57+ T cells (not recorded which) from PBMCs. The CDR3 protein is CASSAGQGAKDTQYF. The CDR3 coding sequence is TGTGCCAGCAGCGCTGGACAGGGGGCAAAGGATACGCAGTATTTT. The full variable domain, with the rest looked up from reference TRBV7-6 and TRBJ2-3, is GAGVSQSPRYKVTKRGQDVALRCDPISGHVSLYWYRQALGQGPEFLTYFNYEAQQDKSGLPNDRFSAERPEGSISTLTIQRTEQRDSAMYRCASSAGQGAKDTQYFGPGTRLTVL.